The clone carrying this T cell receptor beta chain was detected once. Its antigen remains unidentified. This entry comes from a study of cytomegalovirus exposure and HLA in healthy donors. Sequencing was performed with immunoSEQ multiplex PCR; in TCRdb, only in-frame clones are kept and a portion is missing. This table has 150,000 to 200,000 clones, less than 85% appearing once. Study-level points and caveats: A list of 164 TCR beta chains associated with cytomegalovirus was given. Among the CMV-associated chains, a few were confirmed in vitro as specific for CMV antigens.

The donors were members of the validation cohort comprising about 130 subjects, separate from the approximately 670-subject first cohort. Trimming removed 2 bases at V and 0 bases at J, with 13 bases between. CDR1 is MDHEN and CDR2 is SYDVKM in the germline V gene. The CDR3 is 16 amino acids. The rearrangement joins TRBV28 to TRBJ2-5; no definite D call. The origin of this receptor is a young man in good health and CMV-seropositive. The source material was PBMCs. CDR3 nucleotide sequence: TGTGCCAGCAGTTTAGGTTCCGCCGGTTACCAAGAGACCCAGTACTTC. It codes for CASSLGSAGYQETQYF.